Sequencing of this T cell receptor beta chain was carried out in a study of cytomegalovirus exposure and HLA in healthy donors. The CDR3 totals 14 residues. V lost 5 bases, J lost 1 base, and 4 bases stayed unmatched. Per germline, CDR1 MNHEY and CDR2 SVGAGI. Overall study findings and caveats: In presence/absence analyses, roughly uniform sequencing depth across donors was assumed. A later analysis showed TCR association rates differing by HLA locus, peaking at DRB1 and lowest at HLA-C.

Researchers ran the PCR with 60 Vbeta and 13 Jbeta primers. Sequenced by immunoSEQ multiplex PCR; TCRdb stores in-frame clones only, minus some. The profile shows approximately 140,000 clones, just under 80% of them singletons. On this clone: What it recognizes is unknown.

The clonotype was recovered from a woman between 40 and 50 years old in good health and CMV-seronegative. The rearrangement joins TRBV6-5 to TRBJ1-2, with 7 bases fitting TRBD1. The sample taken for sequencing was PBMCs. The CDR3 DNA sequence: TGTGCCAGCAGTAGGGACAGCCTTAACTATGGCTACACCTTC. Translating it yields CASSRDSLNYGYTF.